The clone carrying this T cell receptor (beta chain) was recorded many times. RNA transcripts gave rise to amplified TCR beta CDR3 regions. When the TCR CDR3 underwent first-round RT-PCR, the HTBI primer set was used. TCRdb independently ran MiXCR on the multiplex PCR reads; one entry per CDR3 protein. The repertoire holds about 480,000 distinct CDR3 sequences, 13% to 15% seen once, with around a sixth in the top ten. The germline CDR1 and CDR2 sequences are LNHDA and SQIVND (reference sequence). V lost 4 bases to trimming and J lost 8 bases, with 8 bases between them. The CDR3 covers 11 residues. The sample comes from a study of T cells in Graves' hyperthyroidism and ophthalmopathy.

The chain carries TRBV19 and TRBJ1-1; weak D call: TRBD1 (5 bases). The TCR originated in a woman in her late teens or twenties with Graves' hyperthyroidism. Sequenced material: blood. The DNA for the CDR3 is TGTGCCAGTAGTACAAGGGGAGAAGCTTTCTTT. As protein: CASSTRGEAFF.